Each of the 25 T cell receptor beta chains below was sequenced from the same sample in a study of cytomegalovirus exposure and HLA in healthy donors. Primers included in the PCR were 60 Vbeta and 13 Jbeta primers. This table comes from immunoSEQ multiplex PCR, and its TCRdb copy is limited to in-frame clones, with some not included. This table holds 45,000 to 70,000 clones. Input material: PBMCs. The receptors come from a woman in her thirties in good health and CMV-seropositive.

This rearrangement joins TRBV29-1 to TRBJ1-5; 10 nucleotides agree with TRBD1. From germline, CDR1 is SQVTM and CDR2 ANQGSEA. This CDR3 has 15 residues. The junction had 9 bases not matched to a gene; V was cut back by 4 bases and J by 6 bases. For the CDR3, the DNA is TGCAGCGTTGGGACGACAGGGGGCTACGGTCAGCCCCAGCATTTT. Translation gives CSVGTTGGYGQPQHF.

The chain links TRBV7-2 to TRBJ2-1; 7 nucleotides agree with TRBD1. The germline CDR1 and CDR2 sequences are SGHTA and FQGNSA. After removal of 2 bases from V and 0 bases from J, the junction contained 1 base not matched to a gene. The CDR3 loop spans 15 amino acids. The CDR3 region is CASSLWTGSYNEQFF. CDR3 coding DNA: TGTGCCAGCAGCTTATGGACAGGCTCCTACAATGAGCAGTTCTTC.

This chain's CDR3 is CASSLGQGIGEAFF. CDR3 bases: TGCGCCAGCAGCTTGGGGCAGGGAATTGGTGAAGCTTTCTTT. The V call is TRBV5-1, the J call TRBJ1-1; maybe TRBD1 (5 bases). The germline V gene has CDR1 SGHRS and CDR2 YFSETQ. This CDR3 is 14 amino acids long. Trimming removed 0 bases at V and 7 bases at J, with 13 bases between.

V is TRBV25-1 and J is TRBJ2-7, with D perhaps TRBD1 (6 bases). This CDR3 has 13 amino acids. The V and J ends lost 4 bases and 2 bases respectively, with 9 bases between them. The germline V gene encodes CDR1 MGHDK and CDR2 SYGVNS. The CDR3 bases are TGTGCCAGCAGTGTAACAGGGACCTACGAGCAGTACTTC. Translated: CASSVTGTYEQYF.

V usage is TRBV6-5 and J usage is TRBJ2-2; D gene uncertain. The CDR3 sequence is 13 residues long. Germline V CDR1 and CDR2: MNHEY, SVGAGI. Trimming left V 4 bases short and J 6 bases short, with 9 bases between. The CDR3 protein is CASSLTEAGELFF. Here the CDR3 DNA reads TGTGCCAGCAGTTTAACTGAGGCCGGGGAGCTGTTTTTT.

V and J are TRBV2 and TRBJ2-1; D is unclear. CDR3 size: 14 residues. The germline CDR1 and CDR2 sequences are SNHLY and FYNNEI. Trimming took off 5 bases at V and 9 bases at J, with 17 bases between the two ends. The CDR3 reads CASSIWSSDGEQFF. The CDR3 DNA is TGTGCCAGCAGTATCTGGAGCAGTGACGGTGAGCAGTTCTTC.

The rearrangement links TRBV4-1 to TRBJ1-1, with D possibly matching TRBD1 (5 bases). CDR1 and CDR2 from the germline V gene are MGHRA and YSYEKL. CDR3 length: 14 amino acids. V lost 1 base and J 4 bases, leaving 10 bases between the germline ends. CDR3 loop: CASSQVLGGTEAFF. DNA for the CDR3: TGCGCCAGCAGCCAAGTCCTCGGGGGCACTGAAGCTTTCTTT.

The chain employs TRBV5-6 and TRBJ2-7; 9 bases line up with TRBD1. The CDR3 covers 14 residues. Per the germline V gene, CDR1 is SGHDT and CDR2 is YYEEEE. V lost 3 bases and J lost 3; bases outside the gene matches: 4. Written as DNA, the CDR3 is TGTGCCAGCAGCTCGCCGGGACAGGGCTACGAGCAGTACTTC. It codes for CASSSPGQGYEQYF.

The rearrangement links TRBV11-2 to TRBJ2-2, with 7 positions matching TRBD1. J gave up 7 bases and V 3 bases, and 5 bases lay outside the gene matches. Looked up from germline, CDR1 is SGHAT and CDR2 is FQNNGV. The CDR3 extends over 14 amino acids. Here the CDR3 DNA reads TGTGCCAGCAGCTTCGGACAGGATGGCGGGGAGCTGTTTTTT. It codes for CASSFGQDGGELFF.

The CDR3, as DNA: TGCGCCAGCAGCTTGGTCTTTCGGGAGTGGGCCGAGCAGTACTTC. Protein: CASSLVFREWAEQYF. The rearrangement links TRBV5-1 to TRBJ2-7; D is possibly TRBD2 (6 bases). V was trimmed by 0 bases and J by 6 bases, leaving 16 bases between them. Germline CDR1 reads SGHRS; CDR2 reads YFSETQ. The CDR3 sequence is 15 residues long. Full variable domain (rest looked up from reference TRBV5-1 and TRBJ2-7): KAGVTQTPRYLIKTRGQQVTLSCSPISGHRSVSWYQQTPGQGLQFLFEYFSETQRNKGNFPGRFSGRQFSNSRSEMNVSTLELGDSALYLCASSLVFREWAEQYFGPGTRLTVT.

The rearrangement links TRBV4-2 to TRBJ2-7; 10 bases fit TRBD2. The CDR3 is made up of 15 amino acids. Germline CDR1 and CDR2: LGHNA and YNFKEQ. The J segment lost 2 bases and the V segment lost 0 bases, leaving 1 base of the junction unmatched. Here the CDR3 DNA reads TGTGCCAGCAGCCAAGAAAGCGGGAGGGCCTACGAGCAGTACTTC. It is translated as CASSQESGRAYEQYF.

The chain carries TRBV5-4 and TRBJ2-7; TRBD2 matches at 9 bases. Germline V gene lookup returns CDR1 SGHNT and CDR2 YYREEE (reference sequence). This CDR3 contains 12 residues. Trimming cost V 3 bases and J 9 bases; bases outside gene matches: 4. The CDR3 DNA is TGTGCCAGCAGCTCGGGACTAGCCGTGCAGTACTTC. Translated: CASSSGLAVQYF.

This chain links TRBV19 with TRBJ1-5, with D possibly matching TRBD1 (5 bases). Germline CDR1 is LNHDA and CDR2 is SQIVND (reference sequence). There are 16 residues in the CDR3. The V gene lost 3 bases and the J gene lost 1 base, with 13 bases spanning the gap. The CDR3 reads CASSMLGRGSNQPQHF. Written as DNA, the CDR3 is TGTGCCAGTAGTATGCTAGGTAGGGGAAGCAATCAGCCCCAGCATTTT.

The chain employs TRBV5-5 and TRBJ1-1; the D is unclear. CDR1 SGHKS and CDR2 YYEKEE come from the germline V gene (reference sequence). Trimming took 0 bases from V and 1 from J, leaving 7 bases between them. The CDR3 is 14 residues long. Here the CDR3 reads CASSLAGTNTEAFF. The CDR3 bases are TGTGCCAGCAGCTTGGCAGGCACGAACACTGAAGCTTTCTTT.

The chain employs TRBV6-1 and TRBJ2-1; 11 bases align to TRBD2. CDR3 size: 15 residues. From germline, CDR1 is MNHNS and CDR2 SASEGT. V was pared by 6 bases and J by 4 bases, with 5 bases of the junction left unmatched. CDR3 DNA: TGTGCCAGCAGAAAGACTAGCGGGGAATACAATGAGCAGTTCTTC. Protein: CASRKTSGEYNEQFF.

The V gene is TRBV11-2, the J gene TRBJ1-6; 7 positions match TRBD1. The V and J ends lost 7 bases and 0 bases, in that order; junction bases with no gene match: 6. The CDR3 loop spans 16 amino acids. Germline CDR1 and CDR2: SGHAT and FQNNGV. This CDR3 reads CASTEDRSSYNSPLHF. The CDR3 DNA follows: TGTGCCAGCACCGAGGACAGGAGCTCCTATAATTCACCCCTCCACTTT.

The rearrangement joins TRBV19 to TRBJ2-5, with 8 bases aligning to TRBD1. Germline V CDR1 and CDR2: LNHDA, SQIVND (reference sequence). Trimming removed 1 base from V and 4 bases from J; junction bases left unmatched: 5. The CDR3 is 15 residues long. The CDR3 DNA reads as TGTGCCAGTAGTATAGTAGGGGGGACAGGAGAGACCCAGTACTTC. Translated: CASSIVGGTGETQYF. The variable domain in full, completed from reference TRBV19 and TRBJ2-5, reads DGGITQSPKYLFRKEGQNVTLSCEQNLNHDAMYWYRQDPGQGLRLIYYSQIVNDFQKGDIAEGYSVSREKKESFPLTVTSAQKNPTAFYLCASSIVGGTGETQYFGPGTRLLVL.

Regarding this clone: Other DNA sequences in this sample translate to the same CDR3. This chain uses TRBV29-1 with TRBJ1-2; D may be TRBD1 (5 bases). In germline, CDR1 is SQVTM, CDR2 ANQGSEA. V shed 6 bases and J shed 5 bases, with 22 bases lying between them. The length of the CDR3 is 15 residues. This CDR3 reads CSVGGAGTGPYGYTF. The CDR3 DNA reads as TGCAGCGTGGGGGGTGCCGGGACCGGGCCTTATGGCTACACCTTC.

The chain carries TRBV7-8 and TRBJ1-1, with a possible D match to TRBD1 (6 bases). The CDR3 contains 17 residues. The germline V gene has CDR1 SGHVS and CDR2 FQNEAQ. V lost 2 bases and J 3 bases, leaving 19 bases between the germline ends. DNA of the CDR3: TGTGCCAGCAGCTTAATGAACTCGGGACAAGCTGACACTGAAGCTTTCTTT. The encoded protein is CASSLMNSGQADTEAFF.

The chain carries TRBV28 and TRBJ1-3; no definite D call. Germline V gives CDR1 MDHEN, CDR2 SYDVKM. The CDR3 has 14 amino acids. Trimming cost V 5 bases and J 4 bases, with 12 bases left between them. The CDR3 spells CASSRHSSGNTIYF. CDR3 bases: TGTGCCAGCAGTCGACACAGCTCCGGAAACACCATATATTTT.

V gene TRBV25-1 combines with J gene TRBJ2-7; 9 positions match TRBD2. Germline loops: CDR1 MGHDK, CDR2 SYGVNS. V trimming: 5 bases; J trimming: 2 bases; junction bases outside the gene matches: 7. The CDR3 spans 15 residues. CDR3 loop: CASSPKTSGAYEQYF. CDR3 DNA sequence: TGTGCCAGCAGTCCAAAGACTAGCGGCGCCTACGAGCAGTACTTC.

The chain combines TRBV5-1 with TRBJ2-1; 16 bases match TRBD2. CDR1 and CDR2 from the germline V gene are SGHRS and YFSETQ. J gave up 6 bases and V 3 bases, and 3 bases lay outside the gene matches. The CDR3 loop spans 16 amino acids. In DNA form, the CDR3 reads TGCGCCAGCAGCTCGGGACTAGCGGGAGGGTCCAATGAGCAGTTCTTC. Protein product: CASSSGLAGGSNEQFF.

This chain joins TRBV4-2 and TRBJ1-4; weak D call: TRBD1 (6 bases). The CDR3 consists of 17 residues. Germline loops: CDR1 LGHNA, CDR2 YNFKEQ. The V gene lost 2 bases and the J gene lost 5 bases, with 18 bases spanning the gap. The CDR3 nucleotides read TGTGCCAGCAGCCAATCTAGAGAGGACAGCTTGAATGAAAAACTGTTTTTT. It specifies CASSQSREDSLNEKLFF.

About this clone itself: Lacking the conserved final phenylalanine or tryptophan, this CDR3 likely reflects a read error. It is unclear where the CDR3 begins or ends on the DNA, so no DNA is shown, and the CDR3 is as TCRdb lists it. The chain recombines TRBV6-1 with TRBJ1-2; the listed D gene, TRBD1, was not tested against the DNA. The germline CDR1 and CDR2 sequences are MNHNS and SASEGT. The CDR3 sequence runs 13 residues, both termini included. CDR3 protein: CASSASFAATGSV.

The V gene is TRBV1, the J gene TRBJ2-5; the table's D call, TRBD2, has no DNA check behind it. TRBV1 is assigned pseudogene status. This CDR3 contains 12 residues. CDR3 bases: TGCACCAGCAGCCCCTTACAAGAGACCCAGTACTTC. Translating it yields CTSSPLQETQYF.